The 14 T cell receptor beta chains given below trace back to one sample, sequenced in a study of blood T cell repertoires in COVID-19. Some clones are missing from TCRdb's copy, which holds only in-frame ones; the method was immunoSEQ multiplex PCR. The sample gives about 63,000 clones, 80% to 90% of which show up once; roughly 30% is in the top ten. Sequenced input: peripheral blood. Receptors were obtained from a man between 60 and 70 years old with COVID-19, enrolled during active disease.

The rearrangement uses TRBV19 and TRBJ1-1; the D is unclear. CDR3 length: 14 residues. Germline V gene lookup returns CDR1 LNHDA and CDR2 SQIVND (reference sequence). The V end was cut by 1 base, the J end by 2 bases, with 8 bases between. Here the CDR3 reads CASSIGQINTEAFF. The CDR3 DNA follows: TGTGCCAGTAGTATAGGTCAGATAAACACTGAAGCTTTCTTT.

The rearrangement links TRBV5-4 to TRBJ2-5, with a possible D match to TRBD2 (6 bases). CDR1 and CDR2 (germline): SGHNT, YYREEE (reference sequence). This CDR3 is built from 12 residues. Trimming pared 0 bases from V and 7 bases from J, leaving 7 bases between. Written as DNA, the CDR3 is TGTGCCAGCAGCTTGGTGGAGGGGACCCAGTACTTC. Protein product: CASSLVEGTQYF.

The V gene is TRBV12-5, the J gene TRBJ1-2; D is possibly TRBD1 (6 bases). This CDR3 is built from 15 residues. V lost 4 bases and J lost 4, with 16 bases in between. The V gene's germline CDR1 is LGHNT and CDR2 FRNRAP. CDR3 amino acids: CASGSVERRGYGYTF. The CDR3 DNA is TGTGCTAGTGGTTCCGTGGAACGCAGGGGCTATGGCTACACCTTC.

The chain employs TRBV13 and TRBJ1-5, with 10 nucleotides matching TRBD1. The J segment lost 7 bases and the V segment lost 5 bases, leaving 8 bases of the junction unmatched. The germline V gene encodes CDR1 PRHDT and CDR2 FYEKMQ (reference sequence). The CDR3 is 15 amino acids. The CDR3 DNA follows: TGTGCCAGCAGCCTCGGGACAGGGGAATACCAGCCCCAGCATTTT. This gives the protein CASSLGTGEYQPQHF.

The rearrangement uses TRBV11-3 and TRBJ1-2; D perhaps matches TRBD1 (6 bases). Trimming removed 5 bases at V and 1 base at J, with 14 bases between. Germline V gene data show CDR1 as SGHNT and CDR2 as YENEEA. CDR3 size: 15 residues. This CDR3 reads CASSPGGAFNYGYTF. CDR3 DNA: TGTGCCAGCAGCCCTGGGGGGGCGTTTAACTATGGCTACACCTTC.

The CDR3 region has the DNA TGTGCCAGCAGCTTAGAGGGTCCGAGGAGGGAGCAGTACTTC. Protein sequence: CASSLEGPRREQYF. The chain links TRBV7-9 to TRBJ2-7; D may be TRBD2 (5 bases). V dropped 1 base and J dropped 7 bases, with 14 bases sitting between them. CDR1 is SEHNR, CDR2 FQNEAQ, per germline (reference sequence). This CDR3 spans 14 amino acids.

This clone was seen a few times. The CDR3 loop is CASSIEGYRANQPQHF. CDR3 coding DNA: TGTGCCAGTAGTATAGAAGGGTACAGGGCTAATCAGCCCCAGCATTTT. The J gene is TRBJ1-5, the V gene TRBV19; tentatively, D is TRBD1 (6 bases). V was shortened by 0 bases and J by 4 bases, with 13 bases between the two germline ends. Germline assignment: CDR1 LNHDA and CDR2 SQIVND (reference sequence). The CDR3 contains 16 residues.

The rearrangement uses TRBV5-1 and TRBJ1-2, with TRBD1 matching 7 bases. J gave up 6 bases and V 3 bases, and 8 bases lay outside the gene matches. The CDR3 is 14 amino acids. Germline assignment: CDR1 SGHRS and CDR2 YFSETQ. In nucleotides, the CDR3 is TGCGCCAGCAGCTCCGGACAGGAAGTTCATGGCTACACCTTC. Protein product: CASSSGQEVHGYTF. The full variable domain, with the rest looked up from reference TRBV5-1 and TRBJ1-2, is KAGVTQTPRYLIKTRGQQVTLSCSPISGHRSVSWYQQTPGQGLQFLFEYFSETQRNKGNFPGRFSGRQFSNSRSEMNVSTLELGDSALYLCASSSGQEVHGYTFGSGTRLTVV.

The chain combines TRBV27 with TRBJ2-1; possible D gene TRBD2, 5 bases. The V and J ends lost 6 bases and 0 bases respectively, with 12 bases between them. CDR1 is MNHEY and CDR2 is SMNVEV in the germline V gene (reference sequence). CDR3 size: 15 residues. The CDR3 bases are TGTGCCAGCAGGGCGGACTTTCTCTCCTACAATGAGCAGTTCTTC. Translating it yields CASRADFLSYNEQFF.

The chain is built from TRBV7-9 and TRBJ1-5; TRBD1 aligns across 11 bases. Germline lookup yields CDR1 SEHNR and CDR2 FQNEAQ (reference sequence). V was pared by 5 bases and J by 6 bases, with 3 bases of the junction left unmatched. The CDR3 consists of 14 residues. In nucleotides, the CDR3 is TGTGCCAGCAGCCCAGGGACAGGGGGTCAGCCCCAGCATTTT. Encoded protein: CASSPGTGGQPQHF.

Note on this clone: Different DNA sequences within this sample yield the same CDR3. V gene TRBV10-3 combines with J gene TRBJ1-2, with a tentative D call TRBD1 (5 bases). This CDR3 spans 12 amino acids. Trimming stripped 6 bases from V and 2 bases from J, with 7 bases between. Germline CDR1 and CDR2: ENHRY and SYGVKD. The CDR3 loop is CAISGGNYGYTF. CDR3 DNA: TGTGCCATCAGCGGGGGAAACTATGGCTACACCTTC.

The chain carries TRBV2 and TRBJ1-1; 11 positions match TRBD1. The V gene's germline CDR1 is SNHLY and CDR2 FYNNEI. This CDR3 comprises 13 residues. Trimming cost V 6 bases and J 6 bases; bases outside gene matches: 3. The CDR3 protein is CASSADRGPEAFF. In DNA, the CDR3 is TGTGCCAGCAGCGCGGACAGGGGGCCTGAAGCTTTCTTT.

The CDR3 reads CASTRLGLADTGELFF. CDR3 sequence (DNA): TGTGCCAGCACGCGACTCGGACTAGCGGACACCGGGGAGCTGTTTTTT. The V gene is TRBV27, the J gene TRBJ2-2; 10 bases map to TRBD2. The germline V gene has CDR1 MNHEY and CDR2 SMNVEV (reference sequence). This CDR3 region has 16 residues. V lost 7 bases, J lost 3 bases, and 8 bases stayed unmatched.

This chain uses TRBV6-5 with TRBJ2-1; the D gene is possibly TRBD2 (7 bases). The CDR3 is made up of 15 amino acids. CDR1 MNHEY and CDR2 SVGAGI come from the germline V gene. Trimming took off 2 bases at V and 10 bases at J, with 18 bases between the two ends. The CDR3 DNA reads as TGTGCCAGCAGTTACGAGGGCTCGCGGGGGCTAGAGCAGTTCTTC. This encodes CASSYEGSRGLEQFF.